The 5 T cell receptor beta chains reported below all come from one sample, sequenced in a study of blood T cells in healthy people across ages (dated by TCRdb to about 2015). Receptors were amplified or captured by 5' RACE. A second PCR of roughly 7 to 12 cycles was performed with a sample-barcoded 5' primer and a J-beta primer mix. The raw public reads went through TCRdb reprocessing: fastp at Q25, MiXCR clone calling, in-frame beta chains kept. Each CDR3 protein gets just one entry, which takes the most common genes and DNA from the rows behind it. This sample gives 1.5 million to 2 million distinct CDR3 sequences in total; about 39% of them show up just once. More than 20% of the sample comes from the top ten. The material sequenced was blood. These receptors came from a human donor in good health.

This clonotype was picked up a small number of times. The chain links TRBV4-1 to TRBJ2-5; D call uncertain. Germline CDR1 reads MGHRA; CDR2 reads YSYEKL. The CDR3 sequence is 13 residues long. Trimming shortened V by 1 base and J by 5 bases, and 8 bases separated the two germline ends. The CDR3 is CASSQAPAETQYF. The CDR3 bases are TGCGCCAGCAGCCAAGCCCCGGCGGAGACCCAGTACTTC.

This clonotype was counted only a few times. V gene TRBV5-1 combines with J gene TRBJ2-5, with 9 nucleotides matching TRBD2. Germline V lookup: CDR1 SGHRS, CDR2 YFSETQ. With 6 bases clipped from V and 3 bases from J, the junction kept 6 bases outside the gene matches. The CDR3 consists of 14 residues. CDR3 nucleotides: TGCGCCAGCAAGACGGGACTAGCAGAAGAGACCCAGTACTTC. Translation: CASKTGLAEETQYF.

This clonotype was found a few times. V is TRBV4-2 and J is TRBJ2-7; D is possibly TRBD2 (6 bases). Trimming cost V 5 bases and J 3 bases, with 11 bases left between them. Germline V gene data show CDR1 as LGHNA and CDR2 as YNFKEQ. The CDR3 runs to 13 residues. The CDR3 coding sequence is TGTGCCAGCAGCGGGGACTTCGGCTACGAGCAGTACTTC. This gives the protein CASSGDFGYEQYF.

This clonotype was observed a few times. The chain links TRBV5-1 to TRBJ2-7; possibly TRBD1 or TRBD2 for D (6 bases each). This CDR3 spans 15 amino acids. Germline lookup yields CDR1 SGHRS and CDR2 YFSETQ. The V gene lost 9 bases and the J gene lost 0 bases, with 19 bases spanning the gap. The CDR3 is CATRLGGSVSYEQYF. The CDR3 DNA reads TGCGCCACCCGACTAGGGGGGTCGGTCTCCTACGAGCAGTACTTC.

The sample holds a few counts of this clonotype. The chain couples TRBV30 to TRBJ1-5, with TRBD1 identical over 7 bases. Germline V lookup: CDR1 GTSNPN, CDR2 SVGIG (reference sequence). Germline trimming cut 3 bases from V and 7 bases from J; bases unmatched to any gene: 6. The CDR3 totals 13 residues. The CDR3 reads CAWSDRDGQPQHF. As DNA, the CDR3 is TGTGCCTGGAGCGACAGGGACGGGCAGCCCCAGCATTTT.